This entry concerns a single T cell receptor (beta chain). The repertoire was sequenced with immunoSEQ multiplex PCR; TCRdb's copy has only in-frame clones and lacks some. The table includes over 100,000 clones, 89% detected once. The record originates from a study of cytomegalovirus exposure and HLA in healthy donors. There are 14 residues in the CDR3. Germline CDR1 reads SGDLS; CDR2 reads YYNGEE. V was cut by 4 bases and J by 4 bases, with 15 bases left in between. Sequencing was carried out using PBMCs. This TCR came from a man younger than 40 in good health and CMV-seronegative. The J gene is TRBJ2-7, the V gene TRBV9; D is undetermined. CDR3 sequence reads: CASSLSPGPYEQYF. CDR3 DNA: TGTGCCAGCAGCCTGTCCCCGGGTCCTTACGAGCAGTACTTC.